This T cell receptor (beta chain) was sequenced for a study of human T cells and chemical hapten exposure. Study-level information: Predominantly women, the patients had alopecia areata, totalis or universalis.

Specified time point: patch test 3, about 24 weeks after DPC sensitization. Treatment described: therapeutic diphenylcyclopropenone sensitization with weekly scalp DPC. TCRdb processed the RACE reads anew with MiXCR; each CDR3 protein has one entry. Of 210,000 or so distinct CDR3 sequences in the sample, 24% are singletons; the top ten hold roughly 2.3%. The CDR3 covers 16 residues. Trimming removed 6 bases at V and 1 base at J, with 18 bases between. The TCR was taken from a woman in her 40s with alopecia areata. Some clones in this sample may be carry-over from other donors' samples. The chain couples TRBV12-3 or TRBV12-4 to TRBJ1-1, with D perhaps TRBD1 (6 bases). This material consisted of whole blood, taken in connection with sensitization to the hapten diphenylcyclopropenone (DPC). This CDR3 reads CASRTNKGVANTEAFF. DNA of the CDR3: TGTGCCAGCAGAACCAACAAGGGGGTAGCGAACACTGAAGCTTTCTTT.